This entry features one T cell receptor beta chain sequence. What antigen it recognizes has not been identified. Base qualities are not at hand, and no much larger clone is one base apart. This entry is derived from a study of cytomegalovirus exposure and HLA in healthy donors (dated by TCRdb to between 2016 and 2019). Regarding the research as a whole: According to an earlier analysis of a few hundred of the donors, roughly 180 million T cells yielded approximately 120 million unique TCR beta sequences and 276 Gb of sequence data. Among roughly 400 genotyped donors of the cohort, an average of about 240,000 unique TCR beta nucleotide sequences were sequenced per donor, approximately 20% of them non-productive. An earlier analysis of several hundred of the donors applied high-throughput TCR beta sequencing to assess whether each TCR beta V gene segment acted as functional or pseudogenic. An early release that covered about 600 HLA-typed donors contained about 300 gigabases of sequencing data and around 85 million unique TCR sequences. All discovery cohort repertoires had been generated on a single sequencing platform. The study combined high-throughput TCR immunosequencing, statistical association of individual TCRs with disease status, and machine learning to predict cytomegalovirus infection status. A later genetic analysis used genome-wide SNP genotypes for about 60% of the roughly 670 donors, treating that subset as a discovery cohort. Alongside the repertoire data, information on donor age, sex, ethnicity and CMV serostatus was compiled. Typing coverage varied by locus: about 620-630 donors for A, B, C, DRB1 and DQB1; approximately 500 for DQA1; about 570 for DPA1; around 490 for DPB1. In the later analysis, no new phenotypic data were used to find candidate immune exposures; instead, reliance was placed on TCR beta sequences and their occurrence across donors. The study profiled the T cell repertoires of more than 500 subjects by immunosequencing and related them to cytomegalovirus serostatus. Class I and class II HLA loci were covered by the typing at four-digit resolution. Roughly 5 DR-DQ haplotypes were handled as single units for association and clustering, since linkage in the cohort was strong. A separate validation cohort of roughly 130 different subjects was used in addition to the roughly 670-subject first cohort. To study patterns of TCR occurrence, a later analysis re-analyzed previously published TCR beta repertoires from 666 donors and added high-resolution HLA genotyping. The study aimed to test whether cataloging public T cell receptors could reveal signatures of past pathogen exposure. The genetic ancestry cluster associated with self-reported Caucasian donors included 81% of the roughly 410 genotyped donors. What the study reported, not specific to this receptor: The authors suggested that the approach could potentially be generalized to other disease states and immunological phenotypes. A later analysis associated 15,000 or so TCR beta sequences with specific HLA alleles at a false discovery rate of 0.05. Correlated functional status among segregating V segments might be attributable to linkage disequilibrium, but an unknown experimental factor could not be ruled out. A cluster of highly shared sequence variants was judged likely to represent a technical artifact of the sequencing pipeline. In a later analysis, HLA-associated TCR beta chains showed more clonal expansion and lower generation probabilities than non-associated chains that were equally common. In a later analysis, the rate of TCR association differed among HLA loci, with DRB1 alleles having the most associated TCRs and HLA-C alleles having the fewest. Across donors, most TCR sequences were observed very rarely, whereas some public TCRs were present in many individuals. The presence/absence analyses assumed that sequencing depth was roughly uniform across donors, and that assumption may not be true. A later genetic analysis reported fewer N-insertions in productive TCRs among donors in an Asian-associated ancestry cluster than the roughly 700-donor mean. A later analysis found that most CMV-associated TCR beta chains appeared HLA-restricted, with HLA associations seemingly driven largely by CMV exposure. Because some donors lacked HLA typing at each locus, the association tests relied only on the typed subset. When HLA alleles, especially DR and DQ, strongly co-occurred, TCR associations were difficult to assign to individual alleles. An association between a missense DCLRE1C variant and V-gene and J-gene trimming of TCR beta chains was found in a later genetic analysis and replicated in an independent cohort. Several of the top co-occurrence clusters appeared to be linked to parvovirus B19, influenza, CMV and Epstein-Barr virus, according to a later analysis. In an earlier analysis of 587 of the donors, most TCR beta V segments were observed in productive rearrangements about 87% or about 30% of the time, broadly matching IMGT annotations. Because the 87-base-pair reads could not distinguish some IMGT-functional V segments, including TRBV6-2 and TRBV6-3, those segments were excluded. Because counts were too low, 15 to 20 rarely observed V segments, including chromosome 9 orphons, were left out of the earlier analysis of several hundred of the donors. The study gave a list of over 150 TCR beta chains associated with cytomegalovirus. The cohort was sequenced for TCR beta chains only, and without alpha or paired-chain data the features that could be detected were limited. Three of the identified cytomegalovirus-associated TCR beta chains were confirmed in vitro to be specific for cytomegalovirus antigens. The only immune exposure information available for the cohort was CMV serostatus. A further reported finding was that TCR beta sequences accurately predicted the HLA-A and HLA-B alleles for most subjects in the first cohort. The classifier was reported to diagnose cytomegalovirus status with high specificity and sensitivity in both the original cohort and the validation cohort.

The library was obtained by the immunoSEQ multiplex PCR assay. The multiplex PCR relied on a mix of 60 forward primers for TCR Vbeta segments and 13 reverse primers for TCR Jbeta segments. A multiplex PCR assay on genomic DNA amplified the CDR3 region of rearranged TCR beta genes. On the Illumina HiSeq System, the amplified TCR beta libraries were sequenced as 87-base-pair reads. Concerning the study's data processing: A later analysis counted 75 million to 100 million unique TCR beta chains across the 500 to 850 repertoires, and some 11 million of these chains were shared by at least two donors. To remove PCR and sequencing errors, raw reads were error-corrected and collapsed into unique sequences using a nearest-neighbor algorithm that merged closely related sequences. Alignment of CDR3 sequences to IMGT reference sequences was used to assign V, D and J gene segments. For a sequence to be retained, a match of at least six nucleotides was required to both a V gene segment and a J gene segment. A rearrangement counted as productive if the CDR3 had no stop codons and remained in frame with V and J, and every other rearrangement counted as non-productive. CDR3 was defined by IMGT convention, running from the second conserved V-encoded cysteine to the conserved J-encoded phenylalanine. In an earlier analysis of more than 550 of the donors, sequences lacking an unambiguous match to a single V gene segment were excluded. An earlier analysis of 500 to 600 of the donors classified V segments as functional when productive rearrangements were above 56.7% and as segregating when the standard deviation between donors was above 5%. A statistical classification framework was built to diagnose cytomegalovirus status from the catalog of TCR beta chain sequences. In a later analysis, TCR nucleotide sequences were compared against IMGT/GENE-DB human TR gene sequences so that V and J genes could be assigned. The TCRdist pipeline was used in a later analysis to assign CDR3 sequences and most-parsimonious VDJ recombination scenarios. In a later analysis, each TCR beta chain was defined by its CDR3 amino acid sequence together with its V-gene family, and reads without a unique V-gene family were excluded. A later analysis removed nearly 600 highly shared, low-generation-probability nucleotide sequences to deal with suspected cross-contamination and a sequencing artifact. For each public chain, a later analysis derived a clonal expansion index from normalized ranks of inferred template counts within each repertoire. Generation probabilities in a later analysis came from a VDJ recombination model fitted to out-of-frame rearrangements, and those results were checked against IGoR. In a later analysis, TCR-TCR, TCR-HLA and TCR-CMV co-occurrence was scored with hypergeometric tests, and a repertoire-size bias correction was applied to TCR pairs. In a later analysis, false discovery rates were estimated by permuting HLA or CMV assignments 20 times. A later analysis grouped co-occurring TCRs with DBSCAN, adding TCRdist sequence similarity when clustering within HLA-allele-positive subsets. Repertoires with fewer than 30,000 or more than 120,000 public chains were left out of co-occurrence clustering, as were a handful of repertoires with anomalous nucleotide sharing. TCRdb took over this immuneACCESS table, retaining in-frame rearrangements with V and J assigned. Such tables are incomplete; in checked studies, under half of the missing clones stem from an unresolved V gene, and the remainder is unexplained. D and trimming were read from the DNA, whereas the V and J calls and clone size are those reported in that table. This sample gives approximately 160,000 clones in total; around 76% of them show up just once. The leading ten clones occupy around 1% of the sample.

The cohort consisted of 670 or so healthy bone marrow donors. At the time of sampling, all cohort members were nominally healthy, though unrecorded immune exposures were likely present. The donor was CMV seronegative and belonged to the group of around 400 seronegative cohort members. A peripheral blood sample was provided by each donor, and peripheral blood mononuclear cells were used for TCR beta sequencing. The Qiagen DNeasy Blood Extraction Kit was used to extract genomic DNA from the blood cell samples. The germline V gene (reference sequence) yields MNHNY for CDR1 and SVGAGI for CDR2. The CDR3 runs 15 residues from the cysteine to the phenylalanine. Only the CDR3 DNA is retained, 45 bases long and in frame from the first base. The junction shows trimming of 5 bases on V and 10 bases on J, and the gene matches do not reach 10 bases of it.

Sequenced input: PBMCs. The TCR was taken from a woman in her 40s in good health and CMV-seronegative. The rearrangement combines TRBV6-6 with TRBJ2-1; 11 middle bases align to TRBD1. The DNA sequence is TGTGCCAGCAGTAGGGAAGGGGACAGGGGGAGGGAGCAGTTCTTC. This codes for CASSREGDRGREQFF.